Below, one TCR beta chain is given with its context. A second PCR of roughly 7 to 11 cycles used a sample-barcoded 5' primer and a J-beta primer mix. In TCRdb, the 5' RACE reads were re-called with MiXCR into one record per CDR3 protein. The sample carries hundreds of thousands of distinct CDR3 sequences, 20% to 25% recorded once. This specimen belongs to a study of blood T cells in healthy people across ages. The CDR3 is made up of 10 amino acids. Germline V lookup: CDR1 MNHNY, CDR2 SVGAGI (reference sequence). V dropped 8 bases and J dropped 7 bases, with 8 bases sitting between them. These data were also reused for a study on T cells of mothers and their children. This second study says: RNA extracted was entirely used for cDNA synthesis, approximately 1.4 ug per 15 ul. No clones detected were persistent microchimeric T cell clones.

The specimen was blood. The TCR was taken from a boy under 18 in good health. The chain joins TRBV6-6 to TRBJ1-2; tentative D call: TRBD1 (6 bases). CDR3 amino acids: CASEGVGYTF. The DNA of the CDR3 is TGTGCCAGCGAGGGGGTTGGCTACACCTTC.